The 26 T cell receptor beta chains below all came from one sample that was sequenced in a study of control samples from healthy donors and cancer patients. Libraries were prepared by immunoSEQ multiplex PCR; TCRdb keeps only in-frame clonotypes and omits some of them. The sample consists of some 80,000 clones, roughly 92% of them appearing once. Sample: blood. The source is a woman aged 55-69 years in good health.

The J gene is TRBJ1-5, the V gene TRBV4-1; no definite D call. Germline V gene lookup returns CDR1 MGHRA and CDR2 YSYEKL. CDR3 length equals 14 residues. V shed 4 bases and J shed 2 bases, with 9 bases lying between them. Written as DNA, the CDR3 is TGCGCCAGCAGCCTATATTATGGCAATCAGCCCCAGCATTTT. Amino acid sequence: CASSLYYGNQPQHF.

The rearrangement joins TRBV7-2 to TRBJ1-4; D is possibly TRBD1 (5 bases). This CDR3 region has 15 residues. V lost 1 base, J lost 6 bases, and 12 bases lay in between. CDR1 SGHTA and CDR2 FQGNSA come from the germline V gene. The CDR3 DNA sequence: TGTGCCAGCAGCTTAGTTGGGGGGTATGATGAAAAACTGTTTTTT. This codes for CASSLVGGYDEKLFF.

The chain couples TRBV20-1 to TRBJ2-1; D may be TRBD1 (6 bases). This CDR3 has 13 residues. CDR1 and CDR2 from the germline V gene are DFQATT and SNEGSKA (reference sequence). V lost 3 bases and J 4 bases, leaving 10 bases between the germline ends. CDR3 DNA: TGCAGTGCTAGTAACAGGGTGTACAATGAGCAGTTCTTC. Translation: CSASNRVYNEQFF.

The chain joins TRBV27 to TRBJ2-6; D is ambiguous. V dropped 5 bases and J dropped 0 bases, with 5 bases sitting between them. CDR1 and CDR2 from the germline V gene are MNHEY and SMNVEV (reference sequence). The CDR3 is 14 amino acids. CDR3 residues: CASSPLSGANVLTF. DNA for the CDR3: TGTGCCAGCAGTCCTCTCTCTGGGGCCAACGTCCTGACTTTC.

This clone came up a few times. V is TRBV5-1 and J is TRBJ2-7; D is undetermined. The germline CDR1 and CDR2 sequences are SGHRS and YFSETQ. Between the trimmed V and J ends, which lost 4 bases and 3 bases, there was a span of 14 bases. The CDR3 covers 14 residues. CDR3 coding DNA: TGCGCCAGCAGCCCTTTAGACACCCTCTACGAGCAGTACTTC. This encodes CASSPLDTLYEQYF.

This clone was detected only a few times. The CDR3 spells CSVLVQANEQYF. CDR3 in DNA: TGCAGCGTCCTTGTACAGGCCAACGAGCAGTACTTC. The rearrangement uses TRBV29-1 and TRBJ2-7; D might be TRBD1 (5 bases). From germline, CDR1 is SQVTM and CDR2 ANQGSEA. The CDR3 consists of 12 residues. Between the trimmed V and J ends, which lost 6 bases and 5 bases, there was a span of 14 bases.

This clone occurred once. The chain uses TRBV7-2 and TRBJ2-7; 8 nucleotides agree with TRBD1. The J segment lost 7 bases and the V segment lost 4 bases, leaving 6 bases of the junction unmatched. Looked up from germline, CDR1 is SGHTA and CDR2 is FQGNSA. This CDR3 contains 13 residues. CDR3 in DNA: TGTGCCAGCAGCTCCCAGGGGGCGCTGGAGCAGTACTTC. Its translation is CASSSQGALEQYF.

This chain connects TRBV10-2 to TRBJ1-1; tentatively, D is TRBD1 (5 bases). This CDR3 contains 13 residues. Germline V gives CDR1 WSHSY, CDR2 SAAADI. V gave up 11 bases and J gave up 3 bases, with 16 bases separating them. The CDR3 here is CAARREEDTEAFF. CDR3 sequence (DNA): TGCGCCGCGCGCAGGGAGGAGGACACTGAAGCTTTCTTT.

The rearrangement uses TRBV18 and TRBJ1-1, with 9 bases identical to TRBD1. This CDR3 has 17 residues. The V gene end was trimmed by 0 bases and the J gene end by 1 base; junction bases not matched to a gene: 6. In germline, CDR1 is KGHSH, CDR2 LQKENI. The CDR3 region is CASSPPNRGRSNTEAFF. In DNA, the CDR3 is TGTGCCAGCTCACCACCGAACAGGGGGCGTTCGAACACTGAAGCTTTCTTT. Drawing the rest from reference TRBV18 and TRBJ1-1, the complete variable domain is NAGVMQNPRHLVRRRGQEARLRCSPMKGHSHVYWYRQLPEEGLKFMVYLQKENIIDESGMPKERFSAEFPKEGPSILRIQQVVRGDSAAYFCASSPPNRGRSNTEAFFGQGTRLTVV.

The chain has TRBV3-1 (or the pseudogene TRBV3-2) and TRBJ2-7; no definite D call. In germline, CDR1 is LGHDT, CDR2 YNNKEL (reference sequence). Trimming left V 4 bases short and J 7 bases short, with 14 bases between. The CDR3 length is 13 residues. The CDR3 reads CASSPGPKGEQYF. The DNA of the CDR3 is TGTGCCAGCAGCCCTGGTCCCAAGGGTGAGCAGTACTTC.

The rearrangement joins TRBV20-1 to TRBJ2-1; 11 bases agree with TRBD2. Germline V gives CDR1 DFQATT, CDR2 SNEGSKA (reference sequence). This CDR3 region has 19 residues. Trimming cost V 3 bases and J 3 bases; bases outside gene matches: 16. The CDR3 sequence is CSASGGLAENRWGYNEQFF. CDR3 DNA: TGCAGTGCTAGTGGGGGACTAGCGGAAAACCGATGGGGCTACAATGAGCAGTTCTTC.

The chain joins TRBV6-5 to TRBJ1-2; 8 bases map to TRBD1. The trim removed 7 bases at V and 4 bases at J, leaving 8 bases unmatched. Germline assignment: CDR1 MNHEY and CDR2 SVGAGI. This CDR3 region has 14 residues. In DNA, the CDR3 is TGTGCCAGCATGGAGACAGGGGTTGTCTATGGCTACACCTTC. It translates to CASMETGVVYGYTF.

The V and J genes are TRBV20-1 and TRBJ1-2; 8 bases line up with TRBD1. Germline V gene sequence: CDR1 DFQATT, CDR2 SNEGSKA (reference sequence). The CDR3 has 11 residues. V lost 6 bases, J lost 8 bases, and 5 bases stayed unmatched. The CDR3 protein is CSARTGNGYTF. CDR3 DNA sequence: TGCAGTGCAAGGACAGGGAACGGCTACACCTTC.

The chain carries TRBV5-1 and TRBJ2-7; D not resolved. The germline V and J ends were trimmed by 5 bases and 2 bases, with 8 bases remaining between them. Germline V lookup: CDR1 SGHRS, CDR2 YFSETQ. CDR3 size: 12 residues. For the CDR3, the DNA is TGCGCCAGCAGGGCCGATACCTACGAGCAGTACTTC. Protein sequence: CASRADTYEQYF.

The genes are TRBV7-9 and TRBJ2-3; D is uncertain. Germline CDR1 SEHNR, CDR2 FQNEAQ (reference sequence). CDR3 length equals 14 residues. The ends were cut back, 6 bases at V and 0 bases at J, with 10 bases in the middle. The CDR3 sequence is CASRYVLSTDTQYF. CDR3 nucleotides: TGTGCCAGCAGATACGTGTTGAGCACAGATACGCAGTATTTT.

The chain joins TRBV7-9 to TRBJ1-5; D not resolved. The length of the CDR3 is 14 residues. Trimming took off 4 bases at V and 6 bases at J, with 13 bases between the two ends. The germline V gene has CDR1 SEHNR and CDR2 FQNEAQ (reference sequence). CDR3 amino acids: CASSSGATSQPQHF. CDR3 sequence (DNA): TGTGCCAGCAGCTCGGGAGCGACTAGTCAGCCCCAGCATTTT.

The V and J genes are TRBV2 and TRBJ1-5; D is ambiguous. This CDR3 has 15 residues. Trimming removed 4 bases from V and 4 bases from J, with 14 bases in between. Germline V CDR1 and CDR2: SNHLY, FYNNEI. DNA for the CDR3: TGTGCCAGCAGTGGAGACCCCTCCGGGAATCAGCCCCAGCATTTT. It yields the protein CASSGDPSGNQPQHF.

CDR3 residues: CASSPATGLLSYEQYF. In nucleotides, the CDR3 is TGCGCCAGCAGTCCCGCTACAGGGTTACTCTCCTACGAGCAGTACTTC. The chain recombines TRBV5-1 with TRBJ2-7; a possible D gene is TRBD1 (6 bases). V dropped 5 bases and J dropped 0 bases, with 18 bases sitting between them. The V gene's germline CDR1 is SGHRS and CDR2 YFSETQ. The CDR3 is 16 residues long.

V and J are TRBV2 and TRBJ1-2; perhaps TRBD1 as D (5 bases). CDR3 size: 12 residues. The V gene lost 10 bases and the J gene lost 4 bases, with 13 bases spanning the gap. Germline V gives CDR1 SNHLY, CDR2 FYNNEI. DNA for the CDR3: TGTGCCACCAGAGGGGAGAGCTATGGCTACACCTTC. Translation gives CATRGESYGYTF.

For the CDR3, the DNA is TGTGCCAGCAGCCAACGGTGGAGGGTTCTGGTCGGTGAGCAGTTCTTC. Its protein is CASSQRWRVLVGEQFF. This chain joins TRBV4-2 and TRBJ2-1; TRBD2 is a possible D gene (6 bases). The V gene's germline CDR1 is LGHNA and CDR2 YNFKEQ. The CDR3 contains 16 residues. The V end lost 2 bases, the J end lost 9 bases, and 20 bases lay between the germline ends.

This sequence joins TRBV7-8 and TRBJ2-7; TRBD2 agrees at 7 bases. J lost 3 bases, V lost 3 bases, and 8 bases had no gene match. The germline gives CDR1 SGHVS, CDR2 FQNEAQ. This CDR3 has 15 residues. The CDR3 DNA reads TGTGCCAGCAGCTTTGGTTGGGGGGAGGGCTACGAGCAGTACTTC. Encoded protein: CASSFGWGEGYEQYF.

This sequence joins TRBV18 and TRBJ2-7; 8 nucleotides agree with TRBD2. CDR3 length: 15 amino acids. Germline lookup yields CDR1 KGHSH and CDR2 LQKENI. V lost 2 bases to trimming and J lost 7 bases; unmatched junction nucleotides: 10. This chain's CDR3 is CASSPTSSGSLEQYF. For the CDR3, the DNA is TGTGCCAGCTCACCAACGTCTAGCGGGTCCCTGGAGCAGTACTTC.

This chain joins TRBV28 and TRBJ1-3; the D gene is possibly TRBD1 (6 bases). Per the germline V gene, CDR1 is MDHEN and CDR2 is SYDVKM. V was pared by 5 bases and J by 0 bases, with 17 bases between. The CDR3 runs to 17 residues. DNA for the CDR3: TGTGCCAGCAGTGGATTTACAGGGCTTAGCTCTGGAAACACCATATATTTT. This sequence encodes CASSGFTGLSSGNTIYF.

The chain is built from TRBV3-1 (or the pseudogene TRBV3-2) and TRBJ2-1; D unresolved. The CDR3 sequence is 14 residues long. V was trimmed by 0 bases and J by 4 bases, leaving 7 bases between them. Per the germline V gene, CDR1 is LGHDT and CDR2 is YNNKEL (reference sequence). The chain's CDR3 is CASSQDNGYNEQFF. For the CDR3, the DNA is TGTGCCAGCAGCCAAGATAACGGATACAATGAGCAGTTCTTC.

This chain links TRBV7-2 with TRBJ1-2; TRBD1 matches at 7 bases. With 5 bases clipped from V and 4 bases from J, the junction kept 4 bases outside the gene matches. The CDR3 consists of 13 residues. Germline V lookup: CDR1 SGHTA, CDR2 FQGNSA. Written as DNA, the CDR3 is TGTGCCAGCAGCATGAACAGGGGCTATGGCTACACCTTC. Translation gives CASSMNRGYGYTF.

V and J are TRBV2 and TRBJ2-7, with D unresolved. The CDR3 length is 12 residues. The germline V gene encodes CDR1 SNHLY and CDR2 FYNNEI. V gave up 2 bases and J gave up 1 base, with 3 bases separating them. The CDR3 bases are TGTGCCAGCAGTGAATCATCCTACGAGCAGTACTTC. Translated: CASSESSYEQYF.